Sequencing of this T cell receptor beta chain was carried out in a study of Ad26.COV2.S vaccination and SARS-CoV-2 variants. Trimming left V 0 bases short and J 2 bases short, with 22 bases between. The CDR3 runs 19 residues. Germline V gene sequence: CDR1 SGHRS, CDR2 YFSETQ. Treatment noted: 15 to 20 received Ad26.COV2.S at low or high dose, single or two shots; roughly five received placebo; per-sample allocation not given. The samples were gathered on day 63 after the first injection of vaccine or placebo. TCRdb's table, derived via immunoSEQ multiplex PCR, lists solely in-frame clones and lacks some. The sample shows some 410,000 clones, over 80% of them seen only once.

The chain links TRBV5-1 to TRBJ2-3, with D tentatively TRBD2 (5 bases). The TCR was taken from a person aged 18-65 years who received the Ad26.COV2.S COVID-19 vaccine or a placebo. Specimen: peripheral blood, collected in a trial of Ad26.COV2.S vaccine versus placebo. In nucleotides, the CDR3 is TGCGCCAGCAGCTTGGGGGCGCGGGCCCCCCTTGGGTACACAGATACGCAGTATTTT. Translating gives CASSLGARAPLGYTDTQYF.